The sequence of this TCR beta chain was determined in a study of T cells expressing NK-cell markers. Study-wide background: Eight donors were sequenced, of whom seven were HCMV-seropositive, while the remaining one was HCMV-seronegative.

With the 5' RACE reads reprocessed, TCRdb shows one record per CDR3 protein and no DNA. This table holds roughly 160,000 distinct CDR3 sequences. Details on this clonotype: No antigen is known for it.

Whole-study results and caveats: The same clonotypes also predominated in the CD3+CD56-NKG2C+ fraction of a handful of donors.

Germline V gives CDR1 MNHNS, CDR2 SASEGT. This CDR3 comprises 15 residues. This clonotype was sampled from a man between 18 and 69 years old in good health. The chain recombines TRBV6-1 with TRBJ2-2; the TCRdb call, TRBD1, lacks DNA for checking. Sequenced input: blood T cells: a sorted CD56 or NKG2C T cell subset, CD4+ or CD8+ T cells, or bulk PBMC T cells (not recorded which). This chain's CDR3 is CASTPTGEVVGERFF.